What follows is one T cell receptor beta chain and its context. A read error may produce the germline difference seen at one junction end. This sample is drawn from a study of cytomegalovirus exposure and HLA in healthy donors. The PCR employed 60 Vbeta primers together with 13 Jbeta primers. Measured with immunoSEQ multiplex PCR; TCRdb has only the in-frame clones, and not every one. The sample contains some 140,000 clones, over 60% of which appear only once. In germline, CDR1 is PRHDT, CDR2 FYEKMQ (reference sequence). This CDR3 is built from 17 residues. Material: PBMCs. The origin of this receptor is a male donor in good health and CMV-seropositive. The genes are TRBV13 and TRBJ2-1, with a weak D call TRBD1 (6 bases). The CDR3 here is CASSLLEDLQGDNGQFF. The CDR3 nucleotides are TGTGCCAGCAGCTTACTAGAGGACCTCCAAGGGGACAATGGGCAGTTCTTC. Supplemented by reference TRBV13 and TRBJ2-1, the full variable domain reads AAGVIQSPRHLIKEKRETATLKCYPIPRHDTVYWYQQGPGQDPQFLISFYEKMQSDKGSIPDRFSAQQFSDYHSELNMSSLELGDSALYFCASSLLEDLQGDNGQFFGPGTRLTVL.